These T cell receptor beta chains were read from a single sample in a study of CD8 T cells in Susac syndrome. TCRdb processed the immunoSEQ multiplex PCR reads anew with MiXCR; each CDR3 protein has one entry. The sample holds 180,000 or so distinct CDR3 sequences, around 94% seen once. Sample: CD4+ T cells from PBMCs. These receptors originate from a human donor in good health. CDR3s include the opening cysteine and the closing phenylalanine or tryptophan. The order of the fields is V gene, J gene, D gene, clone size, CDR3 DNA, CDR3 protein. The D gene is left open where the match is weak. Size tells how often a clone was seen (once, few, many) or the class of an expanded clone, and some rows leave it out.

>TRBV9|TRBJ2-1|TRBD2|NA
TGTGCCAGCAGCGTAGTGCGGGGGGCTTCCTACAATGAGCAGTTCTTC
CASSVVRGASYNEQFF
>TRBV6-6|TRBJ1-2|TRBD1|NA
TGTGCCAGCACCCGACAGGGGTCCTATGGCTACACCTTC
CASTRQGSYGYTF
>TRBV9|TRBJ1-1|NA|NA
TGTGCCAGCAGCGTAGAACAGAACACTGAAGCTTTCTTT
CASSVEQNTEAFF
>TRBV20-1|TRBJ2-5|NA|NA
TGCAGTGCTCACGTGGTGGGGACCCAGTACTTC
CSAHVVGTQYF
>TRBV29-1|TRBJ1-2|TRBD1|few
TGCAGCGTTCTGGACAGGGTTTTAGGCTACACCTTC
CSVLDRVLGYTF
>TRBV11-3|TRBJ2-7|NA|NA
TGTGCCAGCAGCTTAGATGGTGGGGGGTCCTACGAGCAGTACTTC
CASSLDGGGSYEQYF
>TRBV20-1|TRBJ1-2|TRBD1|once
TGCAGTGCTAGGGTCCAGACAGGGGGCTTGCGTGGCTACACCTTC
CSARVQTGGLRGYTF
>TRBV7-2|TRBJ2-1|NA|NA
TGTGCCAGCAGCTTAGGGGGTAGTGGGGCCAGGCAGTTCTTC
CASSLGGSGARQFF
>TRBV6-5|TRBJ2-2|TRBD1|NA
TGTGCCAGCAGTTTTGGGACAGGTTCAAACACCGGGGAGCTGTTTTTT
CASSFGTGSNTGELFF
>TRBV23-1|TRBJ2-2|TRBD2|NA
TGCGCCAGCGAAGAGATTAGCGGGAGAGAGACCGGGGAGCTGTTTTTT
CASEEISGRETGELFF
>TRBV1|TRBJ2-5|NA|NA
TGCACCAGCAGCCGGACTAGCGGCCAAGAGACCCAGTACTTC
CTSSRTSGQETQYF
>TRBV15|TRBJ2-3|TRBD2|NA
TGTGCCACCAGCAGAGGGACTAGCGGTAGCACAGATACGCAGTATTTT
CATSRGTSGSTDTQYF
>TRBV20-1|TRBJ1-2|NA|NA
TGCAGTGCTAGAGATCATGTGGGCTATGGCTACACCTTC
CSARDHVGYGYTF
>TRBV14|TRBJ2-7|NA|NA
TGTGCCAGCAGCCAAGGGACACGTGGCGAGCAGTACTTC
CASSQGTRGEQYF
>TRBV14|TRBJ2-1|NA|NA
TGTGCCAGCAGCCCGGGAAAGGGGGTCGCACAGTTCTTC
CASSPGKGVAQFF
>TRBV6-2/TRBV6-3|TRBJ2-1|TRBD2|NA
TGTGCCAGCACCCCAGCGGGGGGGTCCTACAATGAGCAGTTCTTC
CASTPAGGSYNEQFF
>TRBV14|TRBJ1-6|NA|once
TGTGCCAGCAGTCGGACAATGGATTATTCACCCCTCCACTTT
CASSRTMDYSPLHF
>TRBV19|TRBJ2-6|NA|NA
TGTGCCAGTACCTCCCTGGGGGGGGCCAACGTCCTGACTTTC
CASTSLGGANVLTF
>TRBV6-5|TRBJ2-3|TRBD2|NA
TGTGCCAGCAGTTACTCAACGACTAGCGGGGGGAAGACAGATACGCAGTATTTT
CASSYSTTSGGKTDTQYF
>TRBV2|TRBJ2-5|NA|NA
TGTGCCAGCAGATACTATGGGGGGGCAACGGAGACCCAGTACTTC
CASRYYGGATETQYF
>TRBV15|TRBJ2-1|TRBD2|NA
TGTGCCACCGGCAGTCGGGGGGGAGGATACAATGAGCAGTTCTTC
CATGSRGGGYNEQFF
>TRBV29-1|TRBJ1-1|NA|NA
TGCAGCGTTGAGGGACCCCTCATGAACACTGAAGCTTTCTTT
CSVEGPLMNTEAFF
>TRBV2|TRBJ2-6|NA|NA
TGTGCCAGCAGGGACAGCGCTGGGGCCAACGTCCTGACTTTC
CASRDSAGANVLTF
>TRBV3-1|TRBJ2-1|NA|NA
TGTGCCAGCAGCCCCACGGGCACCTCCCAGCAGTTCTTC
CASSPTGTSQQFF
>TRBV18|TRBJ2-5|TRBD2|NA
TGTGCCAGCTCAGCGGGACTAGCGGGACAAGAGACCCAGTACTTC
CASSAGLAGQETQYF
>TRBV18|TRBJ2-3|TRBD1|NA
TGTGCCAGCTCACCGCGGACAGGGGCGACAGATACGCAGTATTTT
CASSPRTGATDTQYF
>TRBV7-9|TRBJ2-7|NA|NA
TGTGCCAGCAGCTTACATGGGAACGAGCAGTACTTC
CASSLHGNEQYF
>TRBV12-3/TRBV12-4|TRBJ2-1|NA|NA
TGTGCCAGCAGTAACTCATACAATGAGCAGTTCTTC
CASSNSYNEQFF
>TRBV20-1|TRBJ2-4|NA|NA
TGCAGTGCACACCAGGGTCTGAAACAGGAGAACATTCAGTACTTC
CSAHQGLKQENIQYF